The 30 T cell receptor beta chains below come from one sample, sequenced in a study of identical twins. TCRdb fed the 5' RACE reads into MiXCR, producing one record per CDR3 protein. The sample records fewer than 350,000 distinct CDR3 sequences, roughly 8.6% being singletons. Another study also made use of these data, one on yellow fever vaccine responses in identical twins.

Sequencing was done on a sample of memory (CD45RO+) T cells sorted from blood. The receptor set was obtained from a woman aged 18 to 35 in good health.

This clonotype was found many times. The chain has TRBV5-1 and TRBJ2-7, with D perhaps matching TRBD1 or TRBD2 (6 bases each). The CDR3 extends over 15 amino acids. Germline lookup yields CDR1 SGHRS and CDR2 YFSETQ. V dropped 7 bases and J dropped 5 bases, with 22 bases sitting between them. DNA of the CDR3: TGCGCCAGCCGTCGGGCAGGGGATGGAGGGGACGAGCAGTACTTC. This sequence encodes CASRRAGDGGDEQYF.

The rearrangement links TRBV5-1 to TRBJ1-4; possible D gene TRBD1, 5 bases. This CDR3 is built from 14 residues. Trimming stripped 2 bases from V and 5 bases from J, with 10 bases between. Per germline, CDR1 SGHRS and CDR2 YFSETQ. Here the CDR3 DNA reads TGCGCCAGCAGCTTCGGGGGGTTGAATGAAAAACTGTTTTTT. Amino acid sequence: CASSFGGLNEKLFF. The full variable domain, its missing parts supplied by reference TRBV5-1 and TRBJ1-4, is KAGVTQTPRYLIKTRGQQVTLSCSPISGHRSVSWYQQTPGQGLQFLFEYFSETQRNKGNFPGRFSGRQFSNSRSEMNVSTLELGDSALYLCASSFGGLNEKLFFGSGTQLSVL.

This clonotype was observed at least ten times. This chain uses TRBV6-2 or TRBV6-3 with TRBJ2-2, with D perhaps matching TRBD1 (6 bases). CDR1 and CDR2 from the germline V gene are MNHEY and SVGEGT. Trimming left V 7 bases short and J 2 bases short, with 14 bases between. CDR3 length equals 15 residues. The CDR3 coding sequence is TGTGCCAGCAACCACCGACAGGCTAACACCGGGGAGCTGTTTTTT. This translates into CASNHRQANTGELFF.

This clonotype was recorded a few times. The CDR3 DNA reads as TGTGCCAGCAGCTCCCGGACTAGTCCCTACGAGCAGTACGTC. Residues: CASSSRTSPYEQYV. The chain uses TRBV4-2 and TRBJ2-7; TRBD2 matches at 7 bases. The CDR3 sequence is 14 residues long. V gave up 5 bases and J gave up 2 bases; unmatched junction bases: 6. Looked up from germline, CDR1 is LGHNA and CDR2 is YNFKEQ.

This chain links TRBV19 with TRBJ2-7; D is tentatively TRBD1 or TRBD2 (5 bases each). Per the germline V gene, CDR1 is LNHDA and CDR2 is SQIVND (reference sequence). The CDR3 extends over 15 amino acids. V dropped 5 bases and J dropped 0 bases, with 14 bases sitting between them. The CDR3 loop reads CASSPWGKSSYEQYF. CDR3 coding DNA: TGTGCCAGTAGTCCATGGGGGAAGAGCTCCTACGAGCAGTACTTC.

The chain combines TRBV20-1 with TRBJ2-4, with D perhaps TRBD2 (5 bases). Germline values: CDR1 DFQATT, CDR2 SNEGSKA (reference sequence). V was trimmed by 6 bases and J by 0 bases, leaving 12 bases between them. This CDR3 spans 14 amino acids. The CDR3 DNA reads TGCAGTGCCGCCCCCGAGGGAGCCAAAAACATTCAGTACTTC. It codes for CSAAPEGAKNIQYF.

V and J are TRBV11-3 and TRBJ2-3; TRBD2 aligns across 7 bases. This CDR3 has 15 amino acids. The J segment lost 6 bases and the V segment lost 2 bases, leaving 8 bases of the junction unmatched. Looked up from germline, CDR1 is SGHNT and CDR2 is YENEEA. CDR3 sequence (DNA): TGTGCCAGCAGCTTAACTAGCGTGTATTCCGATACGCAGTATTTT. Its protein product is CASSLTSVYSDTQYF.

V gene TRBV6-1 combines with J gene TRBJ2-7; no reliable D call. The CDR3 extends over 13 amino acids. Germline lookup yields CDR1 MNHNS and CDR2 SASEGT. Trimming left V 6 bases short and J 3 bases short, with 12 bases between. CDR3 DNA sequence: TGTGCCAGCAGGAAGACTGGGTACTACGAGCAGTACTTC. The encoded protein is CASRKTGYYEQYF.

The chain combines TRBV6-5 with TRBJ2-5; 8 bases are shared with TRBD2. The CDR3 spans 16 residues. Germline CDR1 reads MNHEY; CDR2 reads SVGAGI. Trimming at V came to 0 bases and at J to 5 bases, leaving 8 bases not matched to a gene. CDR3: CASSYSAAGVGETQYF. DNA for the CDR3: TGTGCCAGCAGTTACTCCGCAGCGGGAGTGGGGGAGACCCAGTACTTC.

The sample holds many counts of this clonotype. The chain recombines TRBV3-1 with TRBJ1-4, with D perhaps TRBD1 (6 bases). The CDR3 runs 15 residues. The germline CDR1 and CDR2 sequences are LGHDT and YNNKEL (reference sequence). Trimming cost V 1 base and J 3 bases, with 9 bases left between them. CDR3 nucleotide sequence: TGTGCCAGCAGCCAAGCCAGGGGTTCTAATGAAAAACTGTTTTTT. Its translation: CASSQARGSNEKLFF.

The sample holds a few counts of this clonotype. The chain couples TRBV20-1 to TRBJ2-5, with 7 nucleotides matching TRBD2. The CDR3 loop spans 13 amino acids. Per germline, CDR1 DFQATT and CDR2 SNEGSKA (reference sequence). V lost 2 bases and J lost 2; bases outside the gene matches: 2. The CDR3 loop is CSARSGAQETQYF. The CDR3 DNA reads as TGCAGTGCTAGAAGCGGGGCACAAGAGACCCAGTACTTC.

The CDR3 DNA reads TGTGCCAGCAGCCGGGGGTCTGAGCAGTACTTC. It translates to CASSRGSEQYF. The chain joins TRBV28 to TRBJ2-7; D is possibly TRBD2 (6 bases). In germline, CDR1 is MDHEN, CDR2 SYDVKM. V dropped 6 bases and J dropped 7 bases, with 10 bases sitting between them. The CDR3 is 11 residues long.

The chain carries TRBV10-3 and TRBJ2-1; no clear D gene. The CDR3 has 15 amino acids. Germline lookup yields CDR1 ENHRY and CDR2 SYGVKD. Trimming removed 0 bases at V and 6 bases at J, with 12 bases between. CDR3 in DNA: TGTGCCATCAGTGAGTCCGCCGGATCGGGCAATGAGCAGTTCTTC. Translated, it gives CAISESAGSGNEQFF.

This clonotype was recorded many times. The rearrangement joins TRBV7-8 to TRBJ2-7; D not certain. The V end lost 3 bases, the J end lost 2 bases, and 8 bases lay between the germline ends. Germline CDR1 reads SGHVS; CDR2 reads FQNEAQ. This CDR3 spans 13 amino acids. CDR3 in amino acids: CASSFVGAYEQYV. The CDR3 DNA follows: TGTGCCAGCAGCTTTGTTGGGGCCTACGAGCAGTACGTC.

The chain employs TRBV27 and TRBJ2-7, with a possible D match to TRBD2 (7 bases). The germline V gene has CDR1 MNHEY and CDR2 SMNVEV (reference sequence). Trimming cost V 0 bases and J 3 bases, with 15 bases left between them. The CDR3 extends over 16 amino acids. For the CDR3, the DNA is TGTGCCAGCAGTTTATCGGTTGGGGGGGCCAGCTACGAGCAGTACTTC. This encodes CASSLSVGGASYEQYF.

Points on this clonotype: One base away lies a much larger clone, so this may be a sequencing read error. The chain recombines TRBV3-1 with TRBJ2-3, with TRBD2 as a possible D gene (6 bases). Per the germline V gene, CDR1 is LGHDT and CDR2 is YNNKEL (reference sequence). The CDR3 is 15 residues long. The CDR3 reads CATSPSSVGTDTQYF. Here the CDR3 DNA reads TGTGCCACCAGCCCATCTAGCGTGGGCACAGATACGCAGTATTTT.

This clonotype was seen a handful of times. This chain uses TRBV11-2 with TRBJ2-1; D uncertain. The V end lost 0 bases, the J end lost 4 bases, and 10 bases lay between the germline ends. Germline lookup yields CDR1 SGHAT and CDR2 FQNNGV. This CDR3 comprises 15 residues. The chain's CDR3 is CASSLDRVDYNEQFF. CDR3 DNA sequence: TGTGCCAGCAGCTTAGATCGGGTGGATTACAATGAGCAGTTCTTC.

This clonotype was observed at least ten times. V gene TRBV24-1 combines with J gene TRBJ2-4; unclear D gene. V dropped 1 base and J dropped 9 bases, with 3 bases sitting between them. This CDR3 is built from 11 residues. Germline V gene sequence: CDR1 KGHDR, CDR2 SFDVKD. CDR3 coding DNA: TGTGCCACCAGTGATTTAGGCATTCAGTACTTC. It yields the protein CATSDLGIQYF.

This clonotype was seen more than once but under ten times. The rearrangement links TRBV27 to TRBJ1-6, with TRBD1 identical over 9 bases. The CDR3 loop spans 15 amino acids. V trimming: 4 bases; J trimming: 9 bases; junction bases outside the gene matches: 7. Looked up from germline, CDR1 is MNHEY and CDR2 is SMNVEV (reference sequence). CDR3 coding DNA: TGTGCCAGCAGTTCCGAACAGGGGGCAGGTTCACCCCTCCACTTT. The encoded protein is CASSSEQGAGSPLHF.

The V call is TRBV20-1, the J call TRBJ2-1; 8 bases match TRBD2. This CDR3 contains 15 residues. Germline-derived CDR1 and CDR2 are DFQATT and SNEGSKA (reference sequence). V lost 0 bases and J lost 7; bases outside the gene matches: 8. CDR3 protein: CSARDYREGYNEQFF. The CDR3 nucleotides read TGCAGTGCTAGAGATTATCGGGAGGGCTATAATGAGCAGTTCTTC.

This clonotype showed up many times. The V call is TRBV11-2, the J call TRBJ1-5, with D tentatively TRBD1 (5 bases). The CDR3 sequence is 13 residues long. The germline V gene has CDR1 SGHAT and CDR2 FQNNGV. With 2 bases removed from V and 7 bases from J, the gap between germline ends came to 9 bases. The CDR3 DNA follows: TGTGCCAGCAGCTTAAGGGACTACCAGCCCCAGCATTTT. It is translated as CASSLRDYQPQHF. Full variable domain (rest looked up from reference TRBV11-2 and TRBJ1-5): EAGVAQSPRYKIIEKRQSVAFWCNPISGHATLYWYQQILGQGPKLLIQFQNNGVVDDSQLPKDRFSAERLKGVDSTLKIQPAKLEDSAVYLCASSLRDYQPQHFGDGTRLSIL.

The chain recombines TRBV28 with TRBJ1-2, with 7 bases fitting TRBD1. V shed 6 bases and J 0 bases; nucleotides not matched to a gene: 4. CDR3 length: 14 amino acids. Looked up from germline, CDR1 is MDHEN and CDR2 is SYDVKM. CDR3: CASSRQGTNYGYTF. In DNA, the CDR3 is TGTGCCAGCAGCCGACAGGGCACTAACTATGGCTACACCTTC.

Many counts were recorded for this clonotype. This chain connects TRBV7-8 to TRBJ2-1; D gene ambiguous. Germline V lookup: CDR1 SGHVS, CDR2 FQNEAQ. V gave up 4 bases and J gave up 5 bases, with 12 bases separating them. The CDR3 spans 14 residues. CDR3 DNA: TGTGCCAGCAGCTCCACGATACTCCACAATGAGCAGTTCTTC. Its translation: CASSSTILHNEQFF.

This clonotype was detected many times. CDR3 coding DNA: TGTGCCAGCAGCGGGCAGGGGACCCTAGCCAAAAACATTCAGTACTTC. It translates to CASSGQGTLAKNIQYF. The J gene is TRBJ2-4, the V gene TRBV7-9, with D possibly TRBD1 on 6 matching bases. The CDR3 has 16 residues. Trimming stripped 5 bases from V and 0 bases from J, with 14 bases between. Germline loops: CDR1 SEHNR, CDR2 FQNEAQ (reference sequence). The full variable domain, in which reference TRBV7-9 and TRBJ2-4 provide the parts outside the CDR3, is DTGVSQNPRHKITKRGQNVTFRCDPISEHNRLYWYRQTLGQGPEFLTYFQNEAQLEKSRLLSDRFSAERPKGSFSTLEIQRTEQGDSAMYLCASSGQGTLAKNIQYFGAGTRLSVL.

This clonotype was observed many times. The chain employs TRBV4-1 and TRBJ1-1; D gene uncertain. Germline CDR1 MGHRA, CDR2 YSYEKL. The CDR3 loop spans 15 amino acids. V was pared by 5 bases and J by 3 bases, with 16 bases between. The CDR3 region has the DNA TGCGCCAGCAGCAAGGGAGATTTTGGGGACACTGAAGCTTTCTTT. Residues: CASSKGDFGDTEAFF.

In its sample, this clonotype was seen many times. The V gene is TRBV19, the J gene TRBJ1-5, with 7 nucleotides matching TRBD1. The germline gives CDR1 LNHDA, CDR2 SQIVND (reference sequence). V lost 4 bases and J lost 7; bases outside the gene matches: 13. The CDR3 totals 16 residues. The CDR3, as DNA: TGTGCCAGTAGTACGGGGAGGGACAGTGTCTCCCAGCCCCAGCATTTT. It yields the protein CASSTGRDSVSQPQHF.

The chain has TRBV24-1 and TRBJ2-7, with 10 bases fitting TRBD1. Germline CDR1 is KGHDR and CDR2 is SFDVKD. V shed 0 bases, J shed 3 bases, and the junction held 1 base outside the gene matches. The CDR3 consists of 15 residues. CDR3 loop: CATSDLWTGGYEQYF. As DNA, the CDR3 is TGTGCCACCAGTGATTTGTGGACAGGGGGCTACGAGCAGTACTTC.

This chain joins TRBV3-1 and TRBJ1-1, with unresolved D. The germline CDR1 and CDR2 sequences are LGHDT and YNNKEL (reference sequence). This CDR3 has 13 amino acids. The V and J ends lost 6 bases and 0 bases respectively, with 8 bases between them. CDR3 nucleotides: TGTGCCAGCAGGCTGGGAGTGAACACTGAAGCTTTCTTT. This codes for CASRLGVNTEAFF.

Note on this clonotype: Compared with germline, one end of the junction differs, possibly owing to a read error. V gene TRBV7-6 combines with J gene TRBJ2-5; 9 bases match TRBD2. Germline V lookup: CDR1 SGHVS, CDR2 FNYEAQ. The CDR3 is 14 amino acids. The CDR3 sequence is CASSLAGVWETQYF. DNA of the CDR3: TGTGCCAGCAGTTTAGCGGGGGTATGGGAGACCCAGTACTTC.

This clonotype came up many times. The chain joins TRBV7-6 to TRBJ1-4, with D possibly matching TRBD1 (5 bases). V was pared by 4 bases and J by 7 bases, with 19 bases between. CDR1 is SGHVS and CDR2 is FNYEAQ in the germline V gene. The CDR3 sequence is 16 residues long. The CDR3 nucleotides read TGTGCCAGCAGCTCCCGTGGGGACCCTTCGGGTGAAAAACTGTTTTTT. Translation: CASSSRGDPSGEKLFF.